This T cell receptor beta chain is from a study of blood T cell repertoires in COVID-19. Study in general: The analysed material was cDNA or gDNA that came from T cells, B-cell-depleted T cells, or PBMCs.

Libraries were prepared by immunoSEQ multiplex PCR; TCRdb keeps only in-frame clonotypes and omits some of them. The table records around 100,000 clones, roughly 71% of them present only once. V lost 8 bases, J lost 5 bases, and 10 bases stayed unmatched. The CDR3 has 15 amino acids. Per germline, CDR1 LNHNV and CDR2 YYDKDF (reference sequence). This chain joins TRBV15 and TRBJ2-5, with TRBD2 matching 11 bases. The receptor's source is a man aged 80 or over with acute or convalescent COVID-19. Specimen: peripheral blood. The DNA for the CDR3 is TGTGCCACCGCACTAGCGGGAGCCCTCGGGGAGACCCAGTACTTC. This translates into CATALAGALGETQYF.